These T cell receptor beta chains were read from a single sample in a study of blood T cell repertoires in COVID-19. Profiling relied on immunoSEQ multiplex PCR, and the TCRdb table lists in-frame clones only, not all of them. The sample carries roughly 120,000 clones, more than 80% recorded once. The sample taken for sequencing was peripheral blood. The origin of the receptors is a woman older than 75 with COVID-19, enrolled during active disease. CDR3s include the opening cysteine and the closing phenylalanine or tryptophan. D genes are given only for firm matches. Some rows have no size entry. The others give once, few or many, or a class for an expanded clone.

d_call: TRBD1; clone_size: .; j_call: TRBJ1-2; v_call: TRBV5-6; cdr3_length: 15; cdr3_aa: CASSWGPQGGEGYTF; cdr3_nt: TGTGCCAGCAGCTGGGGACCACAGGGGGGAGAGGGCTACACCTTC
d_call: .; clone_size: .; j_call: TRBJ1-1; v_call: TRBV28; cdr3_length: 13; cdr3_aa: CASSSAGSTEAFF; cdr3_nt: TGTGCCAGCAGTAGTGCGGGCAGCACTGAAGCTTTCTTT
d_call: .; clone_size: .; j_call: TRBJ2-7; v_call: TRBV21-1; cdr3_length: 22; cdr3_aa: CASSNPDAPPGQLRGNSYEQYF; cdr3_nt: TGTGCCAGCAGCAACCCCGACGCACCCCCGGGACAGCTAAGAGGGAACAGCTACGAGCAGTACTTC
d_call: TRBD2; clone_size: few; j_call: TRBJ2-7; v_call: TRBV5-4; cdr3_length: 16; cdr3_aa: CASSLGGAGDTYEQYF; cdr3_nt: TGTGCCAGCAGCTTGGGGGGAGCGGGAGACACCTACGAGCAGTACTTC
d_call: TRBD1; clone_size: .; j_call: TRBJ1-1; v_call: TRBV11-1; cdr3_length: 16; cdr3_aa: CASSSQGGQPSTEAFF; cdr3_nt: TGTGCCAGCAGCTCCCAGGGGGGACAACCCAGCACTGAAGCTTTCTTT
d_call: TRBD2; clone_size: .; j_call: TRBJ2-7; v_call: TRBV5-4; cdr3_length: 15; cdr3_aa: CASSLASGASNEQYF; cdr3_nt: TGTGCCAGCAGCTTGGCCAGCGGGGCGTCCAACGAGCAGTACTTC
d_call: TRBD2; clone_size: few; j_call: TRBJ2-1; v_call: TRBV7-6; cdr3_length: 17; cdr3_aa: CASSVYPQGTSGSEQFF; cdr3_nt: TGTGCCAGCAGCGTATACCCCCAAGGGACTAGCGGTTCTGAGCAGTTCTTC
d_call: TRBD2; clone_size: .; j_call: TRBJ2-6; v_call: TRBV10-3; cdr3_length: 19; cdr3_aa: CAISDGGTSGASGANVLTF; cdr3_nt: TGTGCCATCAGTGACGGGGGGACTAGCGGGGCCTCTGGGGCCAACGTCCTGACTTTC
d_call: TRBD1; clone_size: .; j_call: TRBJ1-6; v_call: TRBV7-2; cdr3_length: 18; cdr3_aa: CASSLGPQPGQSKSPLHF; cdr3_nt: TGTGCCAGCAGCTTAGGACCCCAACCGGGACAGTCTAAATCACCCCTCCACTTT
d_call: .; clone_size: .; j_call: TRBJ2-7; v_call: TRBV19; cdr3_length: 12; cdr3_aa: CAPKTDNHEQYF; cdr3_nt: TGTGCCCCTAAAACGGACAACCACGAGCAGTACTTC
d_call: TRBD2; clone_size: .; j_call: TRBJ2-5; v_call: TRBV5-1; cdr3_length: 17; cdr3_aa: CASSLASGRGAQETQYF; cdr3_nt: TGCGCCAGCAGCTTGGCTAGCGGGAGAGGTGCGCAAGAGACCCAGTACTTC
d_call: .; clone_size: .; j_call: TRBJ1-2; v_call: TRBV18; cdr3_length: 16; cdr3_aa: CASSPPGSTGHNGYTF; cdr3_nt: TGTGCCAGCTCACCACCAGGAAGCACGGGACATAACGGCTACACCTTC
d_call: .; clone_size: .; j_call: TRBJ1-4; v_call: TRBV7-2; cdr3_length: 15; cdr3_aa: CASSPSTAPREKLFF; cdr3_nt: TGTGCCAGCAGCCCGTCGACAGCGCCGAGGGAAAAACTGTTTTTT
d_call: TRBD2; clone_size: .; j_call: TRBJ2-3; v_call: TRBV6-5; cdr3_length: 15; cdr3_aa: CATQLAGGLTDTQYF; cdr3_nt: TGTGCCACCCAACTAGCGGGAGGACTCACAGATACGCAGTATTTT
d_call: .; clone_size: .; j_call: TRBJ2-2; v_call: TRBV29-1; cdr3_length: 14; cdr3_aa: CSVPFPTHTGELFF; cdr3_nt: TGCAGCGTTCCTTTCCCCACTCACACCGGGGAGCTGTTTTTT
d_call: TRBD2; clone_size: .; j_call: TRBJ2-7; v_call: TRBV11-2; cdr3_length: 17; cdr3_aa: CASSLLQRLAGTYEQYF; cdr3_nt: TGTGCCAGCAGCTTATTGCAAAGACTAGCGGGGACCTACGAGCAGTACTTC
d_call: .; clone_size: .; j_call: TRBJ1-2; v_call: TRBV19; cdr3_length: 12; cdr3_aa: CASRREASGYTF; cdr3_nt: TGTGCCAGTAGGCGTGAAGCGAGTGGCTACACCTTC
d_call: .; clone_size: few; j_call: TRBJ1-6; v_call: TRBV11-2; cdr3_length: 14; cdr3_aa: CASSLVGVSSPLHF; cdr3_nt: TGTGCCAGCAGCTTAGTGGGAGTCAGTTCACCCCTCCACTTT
d_call: .; clone_size: few; j_call: TRBJ2-2; v_call: TRBV19; cdr3_length: 14; cdr3_aa: CASSIVGAGGELFF; cdr3_nt: TGTGCCAGTAGTATAGTAGGGGCCGGCGGGGAGCTGTTTTTT
d_call: .; clone_size: .; j_call: TRBJ2-1; v_call: TRBV7-2; cdr3_length: 13; cdr3_aa: CASSQSGWDEQFF; cdr3_nt: TGTGCCAGCAGCCAAAGCGGGTGGGATGAGCAGTTCTTC
d_call: .; clone_size: .; j_call: TRBJ2-7; v_call: TRBV4-3; cdr3_length: 15; cdr3_aa: CASSLRESGSYEQYF; cdr3_nt: TGCGCCAGCAGCCTCCGCGAGAGCGGTTCCTACGAGCAGTACTTC
d_call: TRBD1; clone_size: .; j_call: TRBJ2-2; v_call: TRBV2; cdr3_length: 15; cdr3_aa: CASSQTGVGTGELFF; cdr3_nt: TGTGCCAGCAGCCAAACAGGGGTGGGCACCGGGGAGCTGTTTTTT
d_call: .; clone_size: .; j_call: TRBJ1-4; v_call: TRBV7-9; cdr3_length: 14; cdr3_aa: CASSLGVGDEKLFF; cdr3_nt: TGTGCCAGCAGCTTAGGGGTAGGGGATGAAAAACTGTTTTTT
d_call: TRBD1; clone_size: .; j_call: TRBJ1-5; v_call: TRBV5-1; cdr3_length: 14; cdr3_aa: CASSLGTENQPQHF; cdr3_nt: TGCGCCAGCAGCCTCGGGACAGAGAATCAGCCCCAGCATTTT
d_call: TRBD1; clone_size: .; j_call: TRBJ2-7; v_call: TRBV5-4; cdr3_length: 14; cdr3_aa: CASSLRSAGGEQYF; cdr3_nt: TGTGCCAGCAGCTTGCGTTCGGCAGGGGGCGAGCAGTACTTC
d_call: .; clone_size: once; j_call: TRBJ1-6; v_call: TRBV18; cdr3_length: 14; cdr3_aa: CASSPLPRGSPLHF; cdr3_nt: TGTGCCAGCTCACCACTCCCCAGGGGTTCACCCCTCCACTTT
d_call: TRBD2; clone_size: .; j_call: TRBJ2-2; v_call: TRBV5-4; cdr3_length: 16; cdr3_aa: CASRSGLAANTGELFF; cdr3_nt: TGTGCCAGCAGGTCTGGACTAGCGGCGAACACCGGGGAGCTGTTTTTT
d_call: .; clone_size: .; j_call: TRBJ1-3; v_call: TRBV28; cdr3_length: 17; cdr3_aa: CASTTRGGRYSGNTIYF; cdr3_nt: TGTGCCAGCACAACTCGGGGGGGGCGATACTCTGGAAACACCATATATTTT
d_call: TRBD1; clone_size: .; j_call: TRBJ1-5; v_call: TRBV9; cdr3_length: 18; cdr3_aa: CASSEGTGGGGPNQPQHF; cdr3_nt: TGTGCCAGCAGCGAAGGGACAGGGGGTGGGGGCCCTAATCAGCCCCAGCATTTT
d_call: TRBD2; clone_size: few; j_call: TRBJ2-7; v_call: TRBV7-8; cdr3_length: 18; cdr3_aa: CASSLAMAGSGRGYEQYF; cdr3_nt: TGTGCCAGCAGCTTAGCAATGGCGGGTAGCGGGAGAGGCTACGAGCAGTACTTC
d_call: .; clone_size: once; j_call: TRBJ1-2; v_call: TRBV4-2; cdr3_length: 13; cdr3_aa: CASSQETGYGYTF; cdr3_nt: TGTGCCAGCAGCCAAGAAACCGGCTATGGCTACACCTTC
d_call: TRBD2; clone_size: .; j_call: TRBJ2-3; v_call: TRBV2; cdr3_length: 15; cdr3_aa: CAGQTSGRVADTQYF; cdr3_nt: TGTGCCGGCCAGACTAGCGGGAGGGTTGCAGATACGCAGTATTTT
d_call: TRBD2; clone_size: .; j_call: TRBJ2-1; v_call: TRBV11-2; cdr3_length: 15; cdr3_aa: CASSYRTSGGNEQFF; cdr3_nt: TGTGCCAGCAGCTATCGGACTAGCGGGGGAAATGAGCAGTTCTTC
d_call: .; clone_size: .; j_call: TRBJ2-7; v_call: TRBV14; cdr3_length: 11; cdr3_aa: CASSHLYEQYF; cdr3_nt: TGTGCCAGCAGCCACCTTTACGAGCAGTACTTC
d_call: TRBD1; clone_size: .; j_call: TRBJ1-3; v_call: TRBV6-5; cdr3_length: 15; cdr3_aa: CASSYQGAPGNTIYF; cdr3_nt: TGTGCCAGCAGTTACCAGGGGGCGCCTGGAAACACCATATATTTT
d_call: .; clone_size: .; j_call: TRBJ2-3; v_call: TRBV24-1; cdr3_length: 14; cdr3_aa: CATSDPSGQDTQYF; cdr3_nt: TGTGCCACCAGTGATCCCTCTGGGCAGGATACGCAGTATTTT
d_call: .; clone_size: .; j_call: TRBJ1-5; v_call: TRBV28; cdr3_length: 14; cdr3_aa: CASSPPGEYQPQHF; cdr3_nt: TGTGCCAGCAGTCCTCCGGGGGAGTATCAGCCCCAGCATTTT
d_call: TRBD1; clone_size: once; j_call: TRBJ2-7; v_call: TRBV5-6; cdr3_length: 17; cdr3_aa: CASSSAHSGTGLYEQYF; cdr3_nt: TGTGCCAGCAGCTCAGCTCACTCGGGGACAGGACTCTACGAGCAGTACTTC
d_call: TRBD1; clone_size: few; j_call: TRBJ2-7; v_call: TRBV6-5; cdr3_length: 14; cdr3_aa: CASRLDRGAYEQYF; cdr3_nt: TGTGCCAGCAGGCTGGACAGGGGTGCCTACGAGCAGTACTTC
d_call: .; clone_size: .; j_call: TRBJ1-1; v_call: TRBV5-1; cdr3_length: 16; cdr3_aa: CASSSGPGNWNTEAFF; cdr3_nt: TGCGCCAGCAGCTCGGGTCCAGGGAATTGGAACACTGAAGCTTTCTTT
d_call: TRBD2; clone_size: .; j_call: TRBJ2-1; v_call: TRBV27; cdr3_length: 15; cdr3_aa: CASSPGLAGVNEQFF; cdr3_nt: TGTGCCAGCAGCCCGGGACTAGCGGGAGTCAATGAGCAGTTCTTC
d_call: TRBD1; clone_size: few; j_call: TRBJ1-6; v_call: TRBV2; cdr3_length: 16; cdr3_aa: CASSEAGVQGGSPLHF; cdr3_nt: TGTGCCAGCAGTGAAGCGGGGGTACAGGGGGGCTCACCCCTCCACTTT
d_call: .; clone_size: .; j_call: TRBJ2-3; v_call: TRBV19; cdr3_length: 17; cdr3_aa: CASSIESSGRGADTQYF; cdr3_nt: TGTGCCAGTAGTATTGAGTCTAGCGGCAGGGGCGCAGATACGCAGTATTTT
d_call: .; clone_size: .; j_call: TRBJ2-1; v_call: TRBV3-1/TRBV3-2; cdr3_length: 13; cdr3_aa: CASSQEPVQEQFF; cdr3_nt: TGTGCCAGCAGCCAAGAACCAGTCCAGGAGCAGTTCTTC
d_call: TRBD1; clone_size: .; j_call: TRBJ1-1; v_call: TRBV11-2; cdr3_length: 14; cdr3_aa: CASSSSDRRTEAFF; cdr3_nt: TGTGCCAGCAGCTCCTCGGACAGGCGCACTGAAGCTTTCTTT
d_call: .; clone_size: once; j_call: TRBJ1-6; v_call: TRBV7-2; cdr3_length: 15; cdr3_aa: CASSLLGAMGSPLHF; cdr3_nt: TGTGCCAGCAGCCTCCTGGGGGCTATGGGTTCACCCCTCCACTTT
d_call: TRBD1; clone_size: .; j_call: TRBJ2-5; v_call: TRBV6-1; cdr3_length: 14; cdr3_aa: CASSEQGAGETQYF; cdr3_nt: TGTGCCAGCAGTGAACAGGGGGCAGGGGAGACCCAGTACTTC
d_call: .; clone_size: .; j_call: TRBJ1-4; v_call: TRBV7-8; cdr3_length: 14; cdr3_aa: CASSPEQADEKLFF; cdr3_nt: TGTGCCAGCAGTCCCGAACAGGCTGACGAAAAACTGTTTTTT
d_call: .; clone_size: .; j_call: TRBJ1-6; v_call: TRBV5-4; cdr3_length: 15; cdr3_aa: CASSSQGRGNSPLHF; cdr3_nt: TGTGCCAGCAGCTCACAGGGTCGTGGTAATTCACCCCTCCACTTT
d_call: .; clone_size: .; j_call: TRBJ1-4; v_call: TRBV4-2; cdr3_length: 14; cdr3_aa: CASSQDKGLEKLFF; cdr3_nt: TGTGCCAGCAGCCAAGACAAGGGACTGGAAAAACTGTTTTTT
d_call: .; clone_size: .; j_call: TRBJ1-2; v_call: TRBV6-1; cdr3_length: 15; cdr3_aa: CASSEAQAANYGYTF; cdr3_nt: TGTGCCAGCAGTGAAGCTCAGGCCGCTAACTATGGCTACACCTTC
d_call: TRBD1; clone_size: .; j_call: TRBJ2-7; v_call: TRBV5-1; cdr3_length: 13; cdr3_aa: CASSLEGAYEQYF; cdr3_nt: TGCGCCAGCAGCTTGGAGGGGGCATACGAGCAGTACTTC
d_call: .; clone_size: .; j_call: TRBJ2-5; v_call: TRBV21-1; cdr3_length: 14; cdr3_aa: CASSKNRGTETQYF; cdr3_nt: TGTGCCAGCAGCAAAAACCGGGGGACAGAGACCCAGTACTTC
d_call: .; clone_size: .; j_call: TRBJ2-1; v_call: TRBV7-9; cdr3_length: 14; cdr3_aa: CASSGSGTYNEQFF; cdr3_nt: TGTGCCAGCAGCGGTAGCGGAACCTACAATGAGCAGTTCTTC